Below are 20 T cell receptor beta chains sequenced from a single sample in a study of T-cell reconstitution after alpha-beta-depleted transplantation in children (dated by TCRdb to about 2016). Libraries were constructed by PCR. TCRdb lists the instrument as Illumina HiSeq 2500. TCR libraries were prepared with molecular barcoding, using unique molecular identifiers to normalize TCRbeta repertoire quantification. The public reads were quality trimmed at Q25 with fastp and then assembled into clones with MiXCR by TCRdb, keeping productive beta chains. Every distinct CDR3 protein forms one entry, paired with its most common genes and DNA. This sample gives about 240,000 distinct CDR3 sequences in total; about a quarter of them show up just once. The top ten constitute roughly 2.6% of the sample. The sample's treatment or condition label, in plain terms: allogeneic hematopoietic cell transplantation with graft depleted of TCRalphabeta T cells and CD19 B cells.

The material sequenced was PBMCs, taken before TCRalphabeta/CD19-depleted stem cell transplant. The receptors stem from a girl aged 2-9 years with Fanconi anemia, due to receive a stem cell transplant.

This clonotype was seen repeatedly, ten times or more. The rearrangement uses TRBV29-1 and TRBJ2-3; D unresolved. Deletions cut 3 bases from V and 6 bases from J, with 19 bases between. This CDR3 region has 15 residues. From germline, CDR1 is SQVTM and CDR2 ANQGSEA. CDR3 coding DNA: TGCAGCGTTGAGCCTGTTTACGGAGCAGAGGATACGCAGTATTTT. It codes for CSVEPVYGAEDTQYF.

The V gene is TRBV11-1, the J gene TRBJ2-7, with 9 bases identical to TRBD1. The CDR3 runs to 15 residues. The V segment lost 5 bases and the J segment 2 bases; nucleotides outside the gene matches: 7. CDR1 SGHAT and CDR2 FQDESV come from the germline V gene (reference sequence). The CDR3 sequence: CASSTQGQGTYEQYF. Written as DNA, the CDR3 is TGTGCCAGCAGCACCCAGGGACAGGGCACCTACGAGCAGTACTTC.

This clonotype was observed once. The chain recombines TRBV7-3 with TRBJ2-7, with 11 bases lining up with TRBD2. This CDR3 is built from 16 residues. Germline V lookup: CDR1 SGHTA, CDR2 FQGTGA. Trimming removed 1 base from V and 6 bases from J; junction bases left unmatched: 8. The CDR3, as DNA: TGTGCCAGCAGCTTAAGCGGGGGACTAGCGGTAGGCGAGCAGTACTTC. Residues: CASSLSGGLAVGEQYF.

This clonotype showed up many times. J is TRBJ2-2 and V is TRBV27, with TRBD2 matching over 7 bases. J gave up 6 bases and V 5 bases, and 6 bases lay outside the gene matches. Germline lookup yields CDR1 MNHEY and CDR2 SMNVEV (reference sequence). The CDR3 runs to 14 residues. The CDR3 bases are TGTGCCAGCAGTCGGAGCGGGACGCCCGGGGAGCTGTTTTTT. This sequence encodes CASSRSGTPGELFF.

The table lists this clonotype with many counts. The chain links TRBV29-1 to TRBJ2-2; 12 nucleotides agree with TRBD2. There are 15 residues in the CDR3. The germline V gene has CDR1 SQVTM and CDR2 ANQGSEA. Germline trimming cut 6 bases from V and 1 base from J; bases unmatched to any gene: 3. CDR3: CSVGLAGRNTGELFF. CDR3 bases: TGCAGCGTGGGACTAGCGGGTCGGAACACCGGGGAGCTGTTTTTT.

As to this clonotype: It may be a read error: a sequence one base away is much more abundant. Here the CDR3 omits its conserved ending phenylalanine or tryptophan, so a read error is the likely source. The chain is built from TRBV20-1 and TRBJ1-1; D possibly corresponds to TRBD1 (5 bases). There are 8 residues in the CDR3. The V gene's germline CDR1 is DFQATT and CDR2 SNEGSKA (reference sequence). Trimming left V 6 bases short and J 9 bases short, with 5 bases between. The CDR3 spells CSADKAFY. CDR3 sequence (DNA): TGCAGTGCGGACAAAGCTTTCTAT.

This chain links TRBV29-1 with TRBJ1-1; no clear D. Germline V lookup: CDR1 SQVTM, CDR2 ANQGSEA. CDR3 size: 13 residues. V was pared by 1 base and J by 0 bases, with 6 bases between. This CDR3 reads CSVEVAMNTEAFF. CDR3 nucleotides: TGCAGCGTTGAAGTCGCCATGAACACTGAAGCTTTCTTT.

In regard to this clonotype: Possible read error: a much larger clone is one base away. The CDR3 does not end in the conserved phenylalanine or tryptophan, so this is likely a read error. This rearrangement joins TRBV18 to TRBJ1-2; TRBD1 matches 10 bases. Germline CDR1 is KGHSH and CDR2 is LQKENI. Trimming removed 2 bases from V and 8 bases from J; junction bases left unmatched: 8. The CDR3 has 15 residues. CDR3 sequence (DNA): TGTGCCAGCTCACCAGACCCGGGACAGGGGTACGGCTACACCTCC. This gives the protein CASSPDPGQGYGYTS.

This clonotype was picked up a small number of times. J is TRBJ2-2 and V is TRBV5-1; a possible D gene is TRBD1 (5 bases). The V end lost 7 bases, the J end lost 5 bases, and 12 bases lay between the germline ends. Germline lookup yields CDR1 SGHRS and CDR2 YFSETQ. This CDR3 has 13 amino acids. CDR3 DNA: TGCGCCAGCGGCGACAGTAGGACCGGGGAGCTGTTTTTT. Translation gives CASGDSRTGELFF.

This clonotype showed up just a few times. This chain uses TRBV27 with TRBJ1-2; D is unclear. The CDR3 has 13 amino acids. V was clipped by 3 bases and J by 5 bases, with 10 bases between them. Germline loops: CDR1 MNHEY, CDR2 SMNVEV (reference sequence). The CDR3 bases are TGTGCCAGCAGTTTTCAGGAAGTATATGGCTACACCTTC. Its translation is CASSFQEVYGYTF.

Many counts were recorded for this clonotype. The rearrangement links TRBV20-1 to TRBJ2-5, with D maybe TRBD1 (6 bases). With 3 bases removed from V and 4 bases from J, the gap between germline ends came to 12 bases. There are 13 residues in the CDR3. Germline V gives CDR1 DFQATT, CDR2 SNEGSKA (reference sequence). CDR3 DNA: TGCAGTGCTAGCGCAGGGGCTAGAGAGACCCAGTACTTC. As protein: CSASAGARETQYF.

V usage is TRBV20-1 and J usage is TRBJ2-7; a possible D gene is TRBD1 (5 bases). This CDR3 is 13 amino acids long. The germline V gene has CDR1 DFQATT and CDR2 SNEGSKA (reference sequence). Trimming left V 3 bases short and J 7 bases short, with 16 bases between. The CDR3 reads CSARQGGRWEQYF. DNA for the CDR3: TGCAGTGCTAGGCAGGGCGGAAGGTGGGAGCAGTACTTC.

V is TRBV6-5 and J is TRBJ1-1, with D unresolved. CDR3 length: 15 residues. The germline V gene has CDR1 MNHEY and CDR2 SVGAGI. V lost 0 bases to trimming and J lost 0 bases, with 8 bases between them. CDR3 bases: TGTGCCAGCAGTTACTCTTCATCCATGAACACTGAAGCTTTCTTT. Amino acids: CASSYSSSMNTEAFF.

The V call is TRBV5-6, the J call TRBJ2-1; D unclear. There are 14 residues in the CDR3. Germline V gene data show CDR1 as SGHDT and CDR2 as YYEEEE. V lost 2 bases and J 7 bases, leaving 13 bases between the germline ends. DNA of the CDR3: TGTGCCAGCAGCTTCGCCTATCCCCAAAATGAGCAGTTCTTC. This encodes CASSFAYPQNEQFF.

This clonotype showed up many times. The chain has TRBV27 and TRBJ2-1, with D perhaps TRBD1 or TRBD2 (5 bases each). This CDR3 is built from 15 residues. Trimming removed 2 bases at V and 0 bases at J, with 8 bases between. Looked up from germline, CDR1 is MNHEY and CDR2 is SMNVEV (reference sequence). The CDR3 bases are TGTGCCAGCAGTTTAACGGGGCGCTCCTACAATGAGCAGTTCTTC. This sequence encodes CASSLTGRSYNEQFF.

The table lists this clonotype with many counts. The rearrangement links TRBV20-1 to TRBJ2-7; TRBD2 agrees at 8 bases. CDR1 and CDR2 from the germline V gene are DFQATT and SNEGSKA (reference sequence). The CDR3 is 15 residues long. J was trimmed by 2 bases and V by 2 bases; bases with no gene match: 8. The CDR3: CSARSPGLVPYEQYF. CDR3 sequence (DNA): TGCAGTGCTAGATCGCCGGGACTAGTTCCCTACGAGCAGTACTTC.

This clonotype was detected many times. V is TRBV20-1 and J is TRBJ1-1; TRBD1 might be the D (6 bases). CDR1 is DFQATT, CDR2 SNEGSKA, per germline (reference sequence). The CDR3 consists of 14 residues. V was shortened by 6 bases and J by 0 bases, with 14 bases between the two germline ends. CDR3: CSAGTTLMNTEAFF. Written as DNA, the CDR3 is TGCAGTGCGGGGACAACGCTCATGAACACTGAAGCTTTCTTT.

This chain connects TRBV5-1 to TRBJ2-1; D perhaps matches TRBD2 (7 bases). The V and J ends lost 1 base and 13 bases respectively, with 12 bases between them. There are 12 residues in the CDR3. The V gene's germline CDR1 is SGHRS and CDR2 YFSETQ. CDR3 coding DNA: TGCGCCAGCAGCTTGAGGGGGGGAAATCAGTTCTTC. This translates into CASSLRGGNQFF.

J is TRBJ2-1 and V is TRBV11-3; possibly TRBD2 for D (6 bases). The CDR3 is 14 amino acids. Between the trimmed V and J ends, which lost 2 bases and 6 bases, there was a span of 11 bases. CDR1 is SGHNT, CDR2 YENEEA, per germline. As DNA, the CDR3 is TGTGCCAGCAGCTTACAAGCGGGTGTCAATGAGCAGTTCTTC. It codes for CASSLQAGVNEQFF.

This clonotype showed up just a few times. The chain carries TRBV7-2 and TRBJ2-1, with a tentative D call TRBD2 (6 bases). Trimming shortened V by 1 base and J by 0 bases, and 10 bases separated the two germline ends. The CDR3 has 16 residues. Germline V lookup: CDR1 SGHTA, CDR2 FQGNSA. The CDR3 reads CASSLDSGSSYNEQFF. The CDR3 region has the DNA TGTGCCAGCAGCTTAGATAGCGGCAGCTCCTACAATGAGCAGTTCTTC.